The rows below give T cell receptor beta chains drawn from one sample of a study of shared clonotypes between healthy human individuals. Profiled with immunoSEQ multiplex PCR; TCRdb holds only in-frame clones, not every one. The sample has 2 million to 2.5 million clones, about 94% seen once. Material: naive CD4+ T cells sorted from blood. The receptors were sampled from a young man in good health. Each CDR3 is given with its conserved first and last residue. D genes are given only for firm matches. Size is stated for part of the rows, as once, few or many counts, or as a class when the clone is expanded.

d_call: .
clone_size: once
v_call: TRBV4-3
j_call: TRBJ1-4
cdr3_aa: CASSQVPGNNEKLFF
cdr3_nt: TGCGCCAGCAGCCAAGTACCAGGGAATAATGAAAAACTGTTTTTT

d_call: .
clone_size: .
v_call: TRBV28
j_call: TRBJ1-4
cdr3_aa: CASNPAARWEKLFF
cdr3_nt: TGTGCCAGCAATCCGGCTGCCCGGTGGGAAAAACTGTTTTTT

d_call: .
clone_size: .
v_call: TRBV6-1
j_call: TRBJ2-6
cdr3_aa: CASSEGAGANVLTF
cdr3_nt: TGTGCCAGCAGTGAGGGCGCCGGGGCCAACGTCCTGACTTTC

d_call: .
clone_size: .
v_call: TRBV27
j_call: TRBJ1-6
cdr3_aa: CASSLGPRSSYNSPLHF
cdr3_nt: TGTGCCAGCAGTTTAGGCCCGAGAAGCTCCTATAATTCACCCCTCCACTTT

d_call: .
clone_size: .
v_call: TRBV5-1
j_call: TRBJ1-5
cdr3_aa: CASRHGQVYSNQPQHF
cdr3_nt: TGCGCCAGCAGGCATGGTCAGGTTTATAGCAATCAGCCCCAGCATTTT

d_call: .
clone_size: once
v_call: TRBV11-3
j_call: TRBJ2-3
cdr3_aa: CASQVSGTDTQYF
cdr3_nt: TGTGCCAGTCAGGTCTCGGGTACAGATACGCAGTATTTT

d_call: TRBD2
clone_size: .
v_call: TRBV9
j_call: TRBJ2-1
cdr3_aa: CASSVVSGSIEQFF
cdr3_nt: TGTGCCAGCAGCGTAGTGAGCGGGAGCATTGAGCAGTTCTTC

d_call: .
clone_size: .
v_call: TRBV5-4
j_call: TRBJ2-1
cdr3_aa: CASSSGGNEQFF
cdr3_nt: TGTGCCAGCAGCTCCGGGGGCAATGAGCAGTTCTTC

d_call: TRBD1
clone_size: .
v_call: TRBV2
j_call: TRBJ2-5
cdr3_aa: CASSPDRGIKETQYF
cdr3_nt: TGTGCCAGCAGTCCGGACAGGGGAATTAAAGAGACCCAGTACTTC

d_call: .
clone_size: once
v_call: TRBV6-1
j_call: TRBJ2-7
cdr3_aa: CASSDSQGYYEQYF
cdr3_nt: TGTGCCAGCAGTGATAGCCAGGGTTACTACGAGCAGTACTTC

d_call: TRBD1
clone_size: .
v_call: TRBV9
j_call: TRBJ2-7
cdr3_aa: CASSATGGALYEQYF
cdr3_nt: TGTGCCAGCAGCGCGACAGGGGGCGCGCTCTACGAGCAGTACTTC

d_call: .
clone_size: once
v_call: TRBV6-5
j_call: TRBJ1-6
cdr3_aa: CASSRGAKNYSPLHF
cdr3_nt: TGTGCCAGCAGTCGGGGGGCCAAAAACTATTCACCCCTCCACTTT

d_call: .
clone_size: .
v_call: TRBV6-5
j_call: TRBJ1-2
cdr3_aa: CASSRRGGGGYTF
cdr3_nt: TGTGCCAGCAGCCGAAGGGGAGGCGGAGGCTACACCTTC

d_call: .
clone_size: .
v_call: TRBV10-3
j_call: TRBJ2-3
cdr3_aa: CAIRAARGATDTQYF
cdr3_nt: TGTGCCATCAGGGCGGCCAGGGGGGCTACAGATACGCAGTATTTT

d_call: TRBD1
clone_size: .
v_call: TRBV4-1
j_call: TRBJ2-3
cdr3_aa: CASSQGQGNGVKADTQYF
cdr3_nt: TGCGCCAGCAGCCAAGGACAGGGGAACGGGGTCAAAGCAGATACGCAGTATTTT

d_call: .
clone_size: .
v_call: TRBV6-5
j_call: TRBJ1-5
cdr3_aa: CASRLRGGQPQHF
cdr3_nt: TGTGCCAGCCGACTCAGGGGAGGGCAGCCCCAGCATTTT

d_call: TRBD1
clone_size: .
v_call: TRBV7-2
j_call: TRBJ1-1
cdr3_aa: CASSPQATGEAFF
cdr3_nt: TGTGCCAGCAGCCCCCAGGCGACAGGGGAAGCTTTCTTT

d_call: TRBD1
clone_size: .
v_call: TRBV5-1
j_call: TRBJ2-2
cdr3_aa: CASSLGQGASTGELFF
cdr3_nt: TGCGCCAGCAGCTTGGGGCAGGGGGCTAGCACCGGGGAGCTGTTTTTT

d_call: TRBD1
clone_size: .
v_call: TRBV5-1
j_call: TRBJ1-2
cdr3_aa: CASSTTGTGRDGYTF
cdr3_nt: TGCGCCAGCAGCACGACCGGGACAGGGAGGGATGGCTACACCTTC

d_call: TRBD1
clone_size: .
v_call: TRBV6-1
j_call: TRBJ1-2
cdr3_aa: CASSAQGDYGYTF
cdr3_nt: TGTGCCAGCAGTGCCCAGGGGGACTATGGCTACACCTTC

d_call: .
clone_size: .
v_call: TRBV9
j_call: TRBJ1-5
cdr3_aa: CASSVAADSNQPQHF
cdr3_nt: TGTGCCAGCAGCGTAGCTGCAGATAGCAATCAGCCCCAGCATTTT

d_call: TRBD1
clone_size: once
v_call: TRBV5-1
j_call: TRBJ2-7
cdr3_aa: CASSPGTGDSYEQYF
cdr3_nt: TGCGCCAGCAGCCCGGGGACAGGGGATTCCTACGAGCAGTACTTC

d_call: .
clone_size: .
v_call: TRBV27
j_call: TRBJ1-2
cdr3_aa: CASSLSWGYDYGYTF
cdr3_nt: TGTGCCAGCAGTTTATCGTGGGGGTATGACTATGGCTACACCTTC